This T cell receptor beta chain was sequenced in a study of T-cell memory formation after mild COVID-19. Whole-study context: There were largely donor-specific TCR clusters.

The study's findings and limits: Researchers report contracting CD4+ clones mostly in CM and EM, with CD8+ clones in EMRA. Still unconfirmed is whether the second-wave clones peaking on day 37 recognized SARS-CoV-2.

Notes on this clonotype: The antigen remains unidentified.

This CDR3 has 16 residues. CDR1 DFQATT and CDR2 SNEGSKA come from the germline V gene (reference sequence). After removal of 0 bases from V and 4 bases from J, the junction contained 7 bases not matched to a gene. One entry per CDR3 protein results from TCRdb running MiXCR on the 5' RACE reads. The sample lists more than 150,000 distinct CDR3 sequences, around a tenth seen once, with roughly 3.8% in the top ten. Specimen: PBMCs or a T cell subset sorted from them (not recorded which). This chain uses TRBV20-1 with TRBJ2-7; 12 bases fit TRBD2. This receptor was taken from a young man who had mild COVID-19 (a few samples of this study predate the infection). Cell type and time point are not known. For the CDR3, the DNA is TGCAGTGCTAGAGATCAGGGCCTAGCGGGGGGGTACGAGCAGTACTTC. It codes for CSARDQGLAGGYEQYF.